Listed here are 23 T cell receptor beta chains from one sample, sequenced in a study of blood T cell repertoires in COVID-19. The table came from immunoSEQ multiplex PCR; TCRdb's copy has only in-frame clones and leaves some out. The sample carries roughly 200,000 clones, about 85% recorded once. Sequenced sample: PBMCs or T cells enriched from blood (not recorded which). The receptor set was obtained from a man aged 35 to 55 who had recovered from COVID-19.

This rearrangement joins TRBV5-4 to TRBJ2-7, with a weak D call TRBD1 (6 bases). The CDR3 consists of 14 residues. Germline V gene lookup returns CDR1 SGHNT and CDR2 YYREEE (reference sequence). The V end was cut by 6 bases, the J end by 6 bases, with 19 bases between. Here the CDR3 reads CASNRLGEGGEQYF. The CDR3 bases are TGTGCCAGCAATCGATTAGGTGAAGGGGGCGAGCAGTACTTC.

The V and J genes are TRBV7-2 and TRBJ2-7; 7 bases match TRBD2. J lost 3 bases, V lost 0 bases, and 5 bases had no gene match. Germline V lookup: CDR1 SGHTA, CDR2 FQGNSA. This CDR3 contains 15 residues. CDR3 in amino acids: CASSLAKGDYYEQYF. CDR3 coding DNA: TGTGCCAGCAGCTTAGCGAAAGGGGACTACTACGAGCAGTACTTC.

The chain carries TRBV18 and TRBJ1-2; D remains unclear. There are 13 residues in the CDR3. Trimming stripped 3 bases from V and 2 bases from J, with 7 bases between. In germline, CDR1 is KGHSH, CDR2 LQKENI. Here the CDR3 reads CASSPEQNYGYTF. In DNA, the CDR3 is TGTGCCAGCTCACCCGAACAGAACTATGGCTACACCTTC.

The chain combines TRBV28 with TRBJ2-2, with a weak D call TRBD2 (5 bases). The CDR3 consists of 15 residues. V lost 4 bases to trimming and J lost 0 bases, with 9 bases between them. Germline CDR1 and CDR2: MDHEN and SYDVKM. The CDR3: CASSSPGTNTGELFF. The CDR3 DNA is TGTGCCAGCAGTTCACCCGGGACGAACACCGGGGAGCTGTTTTTT.

This chain uses TRBV2 with TRBJ2-3; 11 bases map to TRBD2. Germline CDR1 is SNHLY and CDR2 is FYNNEI. There are 14 residues in the CDR3. V lost 7 bases, J lost 2 bases, and 2 bases stayed unmatched. The CDR3 here is CASTSGRTTDTQYF. DNA for the CDR3: TGTGCCAGCACTAGCGGGAGGACCACAGATACGCAGTATTTT.

This chain uses TRBV15 with TRBJ2-1; D perhaps matches TRBD2 (5 bases). Germline V gene lookup returns CDR1 LNHNV and CDR2 YYDKDF (reference sequence). The CDR3 has 16 residues. The V end was cut by 1 base, the J end by 2 bases, with 12 bases between. CDR3 DNA: TGTGCCACCAGCAGAGGTGGCGGGTCGACCTACAATGAGCAGTTCTTC. As protein: CATSRGGGSTYNEQFF.

The DNA of the CDR3 is TGCGCCAGCATACGAAGGAGCGGTCCTGGGGTGAAGGAGACCCAGTACTTC. This gives the protein CASIRRSGPGVKETQYF. The chain carries TRBV23-1 and TRBJ2-5; TRBD2 might be the D (5 bases). TRBV23-1 is flagged as an ORF with uncertain function. The CDR3 consists of 17 residues. V lost 7 bases and J lost 5, with 26 bases in between.

V is TRBV5-1 and J is TRBJ1-2; TRBD1 matches 10 bases. Looked up from germline, CDR1 is SGHRS and CDR2 is YFSETQ. J gave up 7 bases and V 3 bases, and 6 bases lay outside the gene matches. The CDR3 contains 14 residues. CDR3 sequence (DNA): TGCGCCAGCAGCTCCTGGACAGGGGGGACTGGCTACACCTTC. This sequence encodes CASSSWTGGTGYTF.

Written as DNA, the CDR3 is TGTGCCAGTACCGGACTAGCGGGAGGGTTATACAATGAGCAGTTCTTC. Translation: CASTGLAGGLYNEQFF. The chain carries TRBV19 and TRBJ2-1, with 15 nucleotides matching TRBD2. This CDR3 is built from 16 residues. V was clipped by 7 bases and J by 4 bases; unmatched bases: 5. Germline loops: CDR1 LNHDA, CDR2 SQIVND (reference sequence).

The chain links TRBV27 to TRBJ1-2; 9 bases fit TRBD1. The CDR3 is 20 amino acids. The ends lost 0 bases at V and 1 base at J; junction bases unmatched: 15. Per germline, CDR1 MNHEY and CDR2 SMNVEV (reference sequence). CDR3 sequence reads: CASSLSQEVYRGRGNYGYTF. In DNA form, the CDR3 reads TGTGCCAGCAGTTTATCTCAAGAGGTGTACAGGGGGCGAGGTAACTATGGCTACACCTTC.

Comments on this clone: The CDR3 carries no conserved terminal phenylalanine or tryptophan, so it likely arises from a read error. Because the CDR3's place on the DNA is in doubt, the DNA is left out and the CDR3 is given as listed by TCRdb. The rearrangement joins TRBV7-4 to TRBJ1-1. The germline V gene encodes CDR1 SGHVT and CDR2 SQSDAQ. The length of the CDR3 is 11 amino acids, counting both ends. The chain's CDR3 is CASRRGRGEYS.

This rearrangement joins TRBV25-1 to TRBJ1-1; D is unclear. Trimming pared 3 bases from V and 5 bases from J, leaving 10 bases between. This CDR3 has 13 residues. Germline assignment: CDR1 MGHDK and CDR2 SYGVNS. The CDR3: CASSEVLRTEAFF. The CDR3 nucleotides are TGTGCCAGCAGTGAGGTTCTCCGGACTGAAGCTTTCTTT.

This chain connects TRBV7-3 to TRBJ2-1; perhaps TRBD1 as D (5 bases). CDR3 length: 13 amino acids. Germline CDR1 is SGHTA and CDR2 is FQGTGA. Trimming removed 5 bases from V and 5 bases from J, with 10 bases in between. CDR3: CASSEQAHNEQFF. CDR3 nucleotide sequence: TGTGCCAGCAGCGAACAGGCTCACAATGAGCAGTTCTTC.

The chain carries TRBV18 and TRBJ2-1; 10 nucleotides agree with TRBD2. The junction had 10 bases not matched to a gene; V was cut back by 3 bases and J by 5 bases. The CDR3 is 17 residues long. Germline lookup yields CDR1 KGHSH and CDR2 LQKENI. CDR3 nucleotide sequence: TGTGCCAGCTCACCCTGGTCTAGCGGGAGCCCTAACAATGAGCAGTTCTTC. This gives the protein CASSPWSSGSPNNEQFF. Drawing the rest from reference TRBV18 and TRBJ2-1, the complete variable domain is NAGVMQNPRHLVRRRGQEARLRCSPMKGHSHVYWYRQLPEEGLKFMVYLQKENIIDESGMPKERFSAEFPKEGPSILRIQQVVRGDSAAYFCASSPWSSGSPNNEQFFGPGTRLTVL.

The V call is TRBV7-9, the J call TRBJ1-1, with D possibly matching TRBD1 (5 bases). The V end lost 5 bases, the J end lost 4 bases, and 17 bases lay between the germline ends. This CDR3 region has 15 residues. Germline CDR1 is SEHNR and CDR2 is FQNEAQ (reference sequence). The CDR3 loop is CASSPTSGARTEAFF. CDR3 nucleotide sequence: TGTGCCAGCAGCCCCACAAGTGGGGCACGCACTGAAGCTTTCTTT.

V gene TRBV7-2 combines with J gene TRBJ1-5, with unresolved D. This CDR3 is 16 amino acids long. V was pared by 1 base and J by 6 bases, with 16 bases between. Germline V gives CDR1 SGHTA, CDR2 FQGNSA. The CDR3 protein is CASSLGTLSGGQPQHF. CDR3 nucleotide sequence: TGTGCCAGCAGCTTAGGGACCCTCAGCGGTGGTCAGCCCCAGCATTTT.

In this sample, this clone turned up a few times. The chain employs TRBV5-1 and TRBJ2-5, with D possibly being TRBD2 (6 bases). Trimming cost V 1 base and J 3 bases, with 16 bases left between them. Germline CDR1 is SGHRS and CDR2 is YFSETQ. There are 16 residues in the CDR3. The chain's CDR3 is CASSLSFGGLKETQYF. The CDR3 bases are TGCGCCAGCAGCTTGAGTTTCGGGGGTCTAAAAGAGACCCAGTACTTC.

The chain links TRBV3-1 (or the pseudogene TRBV3-2) to TRBJ1-1; D is unresolved. CDR1 and CDR2 (germline): LGHDT, YNNKEL (reference sequence). Trimming shortened V by 1 base and J by 5 bases, and 14 bases separated the two germline ends. The length of the CDR3 is 15 residues. CDR3 residues: CASSQGSRGQTEAFF. The CDR3 bases are TGTGCCAGCAGCCAAGGTTCCCGAGGCCAGACTGAAGCTTTCTTT.

The chain combines TRBV2 with TRBJ1-5; tentative D call: TRBD1 (6 bases). The ends were cut back, 4 bases at V and 4 bases at J, with 14 bases in the middle. Germline loops: CDR1 SNHLY, CDR2 FYNNEI. The CDR3 contains 15 residues. CDR3 sequence (DNA): TGTGCCAGCAGTGTCGGGGGAGGGGGAAATCAGCCCCAGCATTTT. Amino acid sequence: CASSVGGGGNQPQHF.

This chain joins TRBV19 and TRBJ1-5, with 8 bases lining up with TRBD1. Germline V CDR1 and CDR2: LNHDA, SQIVND (reference sequence). CDR3 length: 16 amino acids. V lost 3 bases to trimming and J lost 4 bases; unmatched junction nucleotides: 8. CDR3 nucleotides: TGTGCCAGTAGTATTGACGGGACAGGCTTTAATCAGCCCCAGCATTTT. Translating gives CASSIDGTGFNQPQHF.

This clone was found once. The gene calls are TRBV9 and TRBJ2-1; perhaps TRBD2 as D (6 bases). V gave up 2 bases and J gave up 6 bases, with 15 bases separating them. CDR1 and CDR2 from the germline V gene are SGDLS and YYNGEE. The CDR3 extends over 15 amino acids. The CDR3 DNA is TGTGCCAGCAGCGTCTCCGGGACTCTTAGCAATGAGCAGTTCTTC. Its translation: CASSVSGTLSNEQFF.

J is TRBJ2-1 and V is TRBV5-1; the match to TRBD1 covers 9 bases. The trim removed 4 bases at V and 8 bases at J, leaving 10 bases unmatched. CDR3 length equals 15 residues. Germline V gene lookup returns CDR1 SGHRS and CDR2 YFSETQ. CDR3 sequence reads: CASSQANRQGDEQFF. The CDR3 DNA follows: TGCGCCAGCAGCCAAGCTAACCGACAGGGGGATGAGCAGTTCTTC. The whole variable domain, remainder taken from reference TRBV5-1 and TRBJ2-1, is KAGVTQTPRYLIKTRGQQVTLSCSPISGHRSVSWYQQTPGQGLQFLFEYFSETQRNKGNFPGRFSGRQFSNSRSEMNVSTLELGDSALYLCASSQANRQGDEQFFGPGTRLTVL.

The genes are TRBV7-2 and TRBJ2-7; TRBD1 is a possible D gene (5 bases). V shed 5 bases and J shed 0 bases, with 17 bases lying between them. The CDR3 is 16 amino acids. The germline V gene encodes CDR1 SGHTA and CDR2 FQGNSA. The CDR3 nucleotides are TGTGCCAGCAGCGCTTATCCCAGGGTGAGCTCCTACGAGCAGTACTTC. It yields the protein CASSAYPRVSSYEQYF.